Reported below is one T cell receptor beta chain. The antigen remains undetermined. This record comes from a study of cytomegalovirus exposure and HLA in healthy donors. The PCR used 60 Vbeta and 13 Jbeta primers. Per the authors' pipeline: Approximately 11 million shared chains were among the roughly 78 million unique TCR beta chains that a later analysis counted. The assay was immunoSEQ multiplex PCR, and TCRdb's table has in-frame clones only and misses some. For V, J and clone size, that table is used; D and trimming come from the DNA. The sample records about 90,000 clones, 55% to 70% being singletons. There are 15 residues in the CDR3. From germline, CDR1 is SGHTA and CDR2 FQGTGA. Germline trimming cut 7 bases from V and 1 base from J; bases unmatched to any gene: 8. General study points: Later analysis identified 16,000 or so TCR beta sequences associated with HLA alleles, using a false discovery rate threshold of 0.05. Reportedly, TCR beta sequences accurately predicted HLA-A and HLA-B alleles in most subjects.

The sequence came from a woman aged 50 to 60 in good health and CMV-seropositive. The V gene is TRBV7-3, the J gene TRBJ1-1, with 8 positions matching TRBD1. Material for sequencing was PBMCs. The CDR3 region is CASIDAGTGNTEAFF. In DNA, the CDR3 is TGTGCCAGCATTGACGCCGGGACAGGGAACACTGAAGCTTTCTTT. Filled out from reference TRBV7-3 and TRBJ1-1, the complete variable domain reads GAGVSQTPSNKVTEKGKYVELRCDPISGHTALYWYRQSLGQGPEFLIYFQGTGAADDSGLPNDRFFAVRPEGSVSTLKIQRTERGDSAVYLCASIDAGTGNTEAFFGQGTRLTVV.